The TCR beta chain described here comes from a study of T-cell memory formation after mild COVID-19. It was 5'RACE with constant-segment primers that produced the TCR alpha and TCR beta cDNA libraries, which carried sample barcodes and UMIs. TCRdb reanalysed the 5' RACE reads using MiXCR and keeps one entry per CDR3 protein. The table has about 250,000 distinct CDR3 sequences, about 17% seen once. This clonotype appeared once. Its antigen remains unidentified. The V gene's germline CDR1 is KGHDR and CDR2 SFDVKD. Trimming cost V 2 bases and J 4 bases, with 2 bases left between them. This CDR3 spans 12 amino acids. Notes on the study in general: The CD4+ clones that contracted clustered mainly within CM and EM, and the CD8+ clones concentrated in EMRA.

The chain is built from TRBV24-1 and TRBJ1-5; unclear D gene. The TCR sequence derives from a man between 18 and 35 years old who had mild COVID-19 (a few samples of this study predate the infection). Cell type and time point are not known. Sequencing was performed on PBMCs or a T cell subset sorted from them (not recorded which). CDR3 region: CATSDWNQPQHF. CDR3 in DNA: TGTGCCACCAGTGATTGGAATCAGCCCCAGCATTTT.